This T cell receptor (beta chain) was sequenced in a study of T cell responses to AZD1222 COVID-19 vaccine. The CDR3 sequence is 14 residues long. CDR1 and CDR2 (germline): GTSNPN, SVGIG (reference sequence). Between the trimmed V and J ends, which lost 5 bases and 2 bases, there was a span of 16 bases. For this clone: The antigen remains undetermined.

Study-level findings and limits: When two AZD1222 doses had been given, Spike-specific TCR breadth and depth rose.

Method: immunoSEQ multiplex PCR; TCRdb's copy keeps in-frame clones and lacks some. Of 55,000 to 65,000 clones in the sample, around 86% were seen once. This receptor was identified in an adult in good health. Sequenced here: peripheral blood, sampled on day 0 of AZD1222 vaccination. The chain recombines TRBV30 with TRBJ2-7, with D tentatively TRBD1 (5 bases). Here the CDR3 reads CAWGNRLIAYEQYF. CDR3 in DNA: TGTGCCTGGGGGAACAGGTTGATAGCCTACGAGCAGTACTTC.